The T cell receptor beta chain described here comes from a study of blood T cell repertoires in COVID-19. Study context: Whether acute or convalescent, the COVID-19 samples came from the United States, Italy and Spain. In each case, the material was cDNA or gDNA derived from T cells, B-cell-depleted T cells, or PBMCs.

CDR3 length equals 17 residues. Germline CDR1 PRHDT, CDR2 FYEKMQ (reference sequence). With 4 bases clipped from V and 1 base from J, the junction kept 4 bases outside the gene matches. TCRdb's table, derived via immunoSEQ multiplex PCR, lists solely in-frame clones and lacks some. The repertoire includes 130,000 to 150,000 clones, 87% of them detected once, and under 4.5% sits in the top ten. Participants were aged about 18 to 90 years from about 25 US areas. The rearrangement joins TRBV13 to TRBJ2-2, with 12 bases matching TRBD2. The source is a woman aged 40 to 49 who had been exposed to COVID-19. Sample: PBMCs or T cells enriched from blood (not recorded which). The CDR3 DNA follows: TGTGCCAGCAGCTACCCGGGACTAGCGGGGAACACCGGGGAGCTGTTTTTT. Encoded protein: CASSYPGLAGNTGELFF. Full variable domain (outside the CDR3, taken from reference TRBV13 and TRBJ2-2): AAGVIQSPRHLIKEKRETATLKCYPIPRHDTVYWYQQGPGQDPQFLISFYEKMQSDKGSIPDRFSAQQFSDYHSELNMSSLELGDSALYFCASSYPGLAGNTGELFFGEGSRLTVL.